The 30 T cell receptor beta chains below all came from one sample that was sequenced in a study of graft-versus-host responses after intestinal transplantation. The data were produced by immunoSEQ multiplex PCR, yet TCRdb's version contains in-frame clones alone and is incomplete. Among some 31,000 clones listed, 70% to 90% were seen once. Sequenced here: PBMCs, sampled around 61 weeks after intestinal transplantation. The receptor source for this set is a human patient who received an intestinal transplant, so some T cells may come from the graft donor.

The chain joins TRBV5-6 to TRBJ2-5; D is perhaps TRBD1 (5 bases). This CDR3 contains 16 residues. With 0 bases removed from V and 2 bases from J, the gap between germline ends came to 14 bases. The germline V gene encodes CDR1 SGHDT and CDR2 YYEEEE. The CDR3 loop is CASSLVPRGWQETQYF. The CDR3 DNA sequence: TGTGCCAGCAGCTTGGTTCCAAGGGGTTGGCAAGAGACCCAGTACTTC.

This clone was seen ten or more times. J is TRBJ1-1 and V is TRBV5-8, with 7 bases aligning to TRBD1. This CDR3 contains 16 residues. Germline trimming cut 4 bases from V and 1 base from J; bases unmatched to any gene: 10. Germline V lookup: CDR1 SGHTS, CDR2 YDEGEE. CDR3 DNA sequence: TGTGCCAGCAGCCCTTTTTGGGACAGAAAGAACACTGAAGCTTTCTTT. Encoded protein: CASSPFWDRKNTEAFF.

This chain joins TRBV4-1 and TRBJ1-1, with D perhaps matching TRBD1 (5 bases). The germline V gene encodes CDR1 MGHRA and CDR2 YSYEKL. Between the trimmed V and J ends, which lost 1 base and 1 base, there was a span of 13 bases. The CDR3 length is 16 residues. DNA of the CDR3: TGCGCCAGCAGCCAAGGGCAGGGAGTGAGGAACACTGAAGCTTTCTTT. Translating it yields CASSQGQGVRNTEAFF.

V gene TRBV7-4 combines with J gene TRBJ2-3; D is ambiguous. Trimming left V 3 bases short and J 2 bases short, with 9 bases between. This CDR3 has 14 residues. Germline V gives CDR1 SGHVT, CDR2 SQSDAQ. CDR3 in amino acids: CASSFSSFTDTQYF. DNA of the CDR3: TGTGCCAGCAGCTTCTCTTCCTTCACAGATACGCAGTATTTT.

This chain joins TRBV19 and TRBJ2-1, with D possibly being TRBD2 (6 bases). CDR1 LNHDA and CDR2 SQIVND come from the germline V gene (reference sequence). This CDR3 has 16 amino acids. V shed 6 bases and J shed 7 bases, with 22 bases lying between them. CDR3 in amino acids: CASSLRVTRGANEQFF. CDR3 coding DNA: TGTGCCAGTAGCCTAAGGGTGACTAGAGGGGCGAATGAGCAGTTCTTC. Full variable domain (outside the CDR3, taken from reference TRBV19 and TRBJ2-1): DGGITQSPKYLFRKEGQNVTLSCEQNLNHDAMYWYRQDPGQGLRLIYYSQIVNDFQKGDIAEGYSVSREKKESFPLTVTSAQKNPTAFYLCASSLRVTRGANEQFFGPGTRLTVL.

This clone has only a few counts. The rearrangement links TRBV30 to TRBJ1-5; 10 bases are shared with TRBD1. Germline-derived CDR1 and CDR2 are GTSNPN and SVGIG (reference sequence). The CDR3 runs to 14 residues. V gave up 5 bases and J gave up 4 bases; unmatched junction bases: 5. The CDR3 nucleotides are TGTGCCTGGCGGGACAGGGGAAGAAATCAGCCCCAGCATTTT. Amino acid sequence: CAWRDRGRNQPQHF.

V is TRBV10-3 and J is TRBJ2-3, with D possibly TRBD2 on 5 matching bases. The CDR3 is 13 residues long. V was cut by 7 bases and J by 0 bases, with 8 bases left in between. Germline CDR1 ENHRY, CDR2 SYGVKD. The CDR3 nucleotides are TGTGCCATCAAGAGCGGTAGCACAGATACGCAGTATTTT. This sequence encodes CAIKSGSTDTQYF.

The V and J genes are TRBV25-1 and TRBJ2-7; 7 nucleotides align to TRBD2. The V segment lost 3 bases and the J segment 3 bases; nucleotides outside the gene matches: 11. This CDR3 spans 16 amino acids. Per germline, CDR1 MGHDK and CDR2 SYGVNS. CDR3: CASSDPASQRGYEQYF. DNA of the CDR3: TGTGCCAGCAGTGACCCCGCCTCCCAGCGGGGCTACGAGCAGTACTTC.

V and J are TRBV4-2 and TRBJ2-1; D possibly corresponds to TRBD1 (7 bases). Germline CDR1 and CDR2: LGHNA and YNFKEQ. The CDR3 runs 15 residues. V shed 3 bases and J shed 9 bases, with 18 bases lying between them. Here the CDR3 reads CASSQGQGEVGEQFF. CDR3 sequence (DNA): TGTGCCAGCAGCCAGGGGCAGGGGGAGGTCGGTGAGCAGTTCTTC.

V gene TRBV6-5 combines with J gene TRBJ2-3; no firm D call. Germline V CDR1 and CDR2: MNHEY, SVGAGI. V was clipped by 2 bases and J by 0 bases, with 6 bases between them. This CDR3 comprises 14 residues. The DNA of the CDR3 is TGTGCCAGCAGTTACGGAGCTAGCACAGATACGCAGTATTTT. Amino acids: CASSYGASTDTQYF.

CDR3 DNA sequence: TGTGCCAGCAGCCCAAATCAACCCCGGACAGGGAGCTACGAGCAGTACTTC. Translation gives CASSPNQPRTGSYEQYF. The V gene is TRBV28, the J gene TRBJ2-7; 8 nucleotides match TRBD1. This CDR3 contains 17 residues. Germline CDR1 and CDR2: MDHEN and SYDVKM. The trim removed 6 bases at V and 3 bases at J, leaving 16 bases unmatched.

The chain combines TRBV4-3 with TRBJ2-3; TRBD2 agrees at 9 bases. There are 16 residues in the CDR3. The trim removed 0 bases at V and 4 bases at J, leaving 5 bases unmatched. The germline CDR1 and CDR2 sequences are LGHNA and YSLEER. DNA of the CDR3: TGCGCCAGCAGCCAAGAGTGGCGGGGGGGCCCAGATACGCAGTATTTT. Residues: CASSQEWRGGPDTQYF.

The J gene is TRBJ2-7, the V gene TRBV6-5, with 7 positions matching TRBD1. The CDR3 covers 14 residues. Trimming took 7 bases from V and 6 from J; bases not matched to a gene: 12. From germline, CDR1 is MNHEY and CDR2 SVGAGI. The CDR3 nucleotides are TGTGCCAGCACCGCGCTCCAGGGGGTTTCCGAGCAGTACTTC. Protein: CASTALQGVSEQYF.

This chain joins TRBV9 and TRBJ1-2, with TRBD1 as a possible D gene (5 bases). V dropped 0 bases and J dropped 3 bases, with 12 bases sitting between them. This CDR3 has 15 amino acids. Germline V gene sequence: CDR1 SGDLS, CDR2 YYNGEE. The CDR3 nucleotides read TGTGCCAGCAGCGTAGCAGGGTCGGCCTACTATGGCTACACCTTC. This sequence encodes CASSVAGSAYYGYTF.

This chain uses TRBV30 with TRBJ1-5; D not resolved. CDR1 is GTSNPN and CDR2 is SVGIG in the germline V gene (reference sequence). V lost 4 bases to trimming and J lost 3 bases, with 10 bases between them. CDR3 length: 13 residues. The CDR3, as DNA: TGTGCCTGGACGGGGTCGGACAATCAGCCCCAGCATTTT. Its translation is CAWTGSDNQPQHF.

The V gene is TRBV19, the J gene TRBJ1-1, with unresolved D. Looked up from germline, CDR1 is LNHDA and CDR2 is SQIVND (reference sequence). The length of the CDR3 is 12 residues. V was shortened by 3 bases and J by 5 bases, with 7 bases between the two germline ends. CDR3 in amino acids: CASSIPGTEAFF. DNA for the CDR3: TGTGCCAGTAGTATCCCCGGGACTGAAGCTTTCTTT.

The V call is TRBV15, the J call TRBJ1-4; weak D call: TRBD1 (6 bases). There are 14 residues in the CDR3. The ends were cut back, 0 bases at V and 4 bases at J, with 6 bases in the middle. The germline V gene has CDR1 LNHNV and CDR2 YYDKDF (reference sequence). The CDR3 loop is CATSREGGNEKLFF. The CDR3 DNA follows: TGTGCCACCAGCAGAGAAGGGGGTAATGAAAAACTGTTTTTT. Full variable domain (outside the CDR3, taken from reference TRBV15 and TRBJ1-4): DAMVIQNPRYQVTQFGKPVTLSCSQTLNHNVMYWYQQKSSQAPKLLFHYYDKDFNNEADTPDNFQSRRPNTSFCFLDIRSPGLGDTAMYLCATSREGGNEKLFFGSGTQLSVL.

The chain employs TRBV7-2 and TRBJ1-5; 9 positions agree with TRBD1. This CDR3 has 13 amino acids. Germline trimming cut 5 bases from V and 7 bases from J; bases unmatched to any gene: 3. Germline V lookup: CDR1 SGHTA, CDR2 FQGNSA. The CDR3 coding sequence is TGTGCCAGCAGCCCGACAGGGGGGCAGCCCCAGCATTTT. Amino acids: CASSPTGGQPQHF.

The CDR3 protein is CAWSPGQPGLETQYF. The CDR3 DNA follows: TGTGCCTGGAGTCCCGGACAGCCCGGTCTTGAGACCCAGTACTTC. The rearrangement links TRBV30 to TRBJ2-5; TRBD1 is a possible D gene (6 bases). The CDR3 spans 15 residues. V lost 2 bases and J lost 5, with 18 bases in between. Germline V lookup: CDR1 GTSNPN, CDR2 SVGIG (reference sequence).

The rearrangement joins TRBV5-4 to TRBJ1-2; 9 nucleotides line up with TRBD1. The CDR3 sequence is 13 residues long. J was trimmed by 7 bases and V by 0 bases; bases with no gene match: 1. CDR1 is SGHNT and CDR2 is YYREEE in the germline V gene (reference sequence). CDR3 sequence: CASSLDRGLGYTF. In DNA form, the CDR3 reads TGTGCCAGCAGCTTGGACAGGGGGCTTGGCTACACCTTC.

The gene calls are TRBV27 and TRBJ2-3; no definite D call. The CDR3 extends over 11 amino acids. CDR1 is MNHEY, CDR2 SMNVEV, per germline (reference sequence). V was pared by 3 bases and J by 5 bases, with 3 bases between. In DNA form, the CDR3 reads TGTGCCAGCAGTTTTCAAGATACGCAGTATTTT. Amino acid sequence: CASSFQDTQYF.

This clone was counted between two and nine times. The V and J genes are TRBV5-1 and TRBJ1-6; weak D call: TRBD1 (6 bases). From germline, CDR1 is SGHRS and CDR2 YFSETQ. The germline V and J ends were trimmed by 3 bases and 6 bases, with 10 bases remaining between them. This CDR3 has 14 residues. The CDR3 nucleotides are TGCGCCAGCAGCTCGTGGACAGCTAATTCACCCCTCCACTTT. Encoded protein: CASSSWTANSPLHF. Together with reference TRBV5-1 and TRBJ1-6, the CDR3 gives the full variable domain: KAGVTQTPRYLIKTRGQQVTLSCSPISGHRSVSWYQQTPGQGLQFLFEYFSETQRNKGNFPGRFSGRQFSNSRSEMNVSTLELGDSALYLCASSSWTANSPLHFGNGTRLTVT.

DNA for the CDR3: TGTGCCAGCAGCTATGGACAGGGTGGTACCGGGGAGCTGTTTTTT. Encoded protein: CASSYGQGGTGELFF. This chain uses TRBV7-8 with TRBJ2-2; 8 bases map to TRBD1. Germline V CDR1 and CDR2: SGHVS, FQNEAQ. V gave up 4 bases and J gave up 5 bases; unmatched junction bases: 6. The CDR3 runs to 15 residues.

This chain uses TRBV7-2 with TRBJ1-2, with 7 nucleotides matching TRBD1. Germline V CDR1 and CDR2: SGHTA, FQGNSA. The CDR3 spans 15 residues. V was clipped by 1 base and J by 6 bases; unmatched bases: 8. CDR3 in amino acids: CASSLVWDSYDGYTF. CDR3 nucleotide sequence: TGTGCCAGCAGCTTAGTGTGGGACAGTTACGATGGCTACACCTTC.

The rearrangement uses TRBV6-1 and TRBJ2-7, with a possible D match to TRBD1 (6 bases). V dropped 7 bases and J dropped 2 bases, with 15 bases sitting between them. The germline V gene has CDR1 MNHNS and CDR2 SASEGT. The CDR3 contains 14 residues. The CDR3 DNA reads as TGTGCCAGCAAAAAAACAGGGTCTCCCTACGAGCAGTACTTC. Translated, it gives CASKKTGSPYEQYF.

In this sample, this clone turned up once. The chain recombines TRBV6-6 with TRBJ2-7; 9 nucleotides match TRBD2. The germline V gene has CDR1 MNHNY and CDR2 SVGAGI (reference sequence). Losses at the gene ends were 5 bases for V and 5 bases for J; bases not matched to a gene: 13. This CDR3 is built from 16 residues. Here the CDR3 reads CASSPTAGGSNDEQYF. The CDR3, as DNA: TGTGCCAGCAGTCCCACGGCGGGAGGGAGTAACGACGAGCAGTACTTC.

The chain joins TRBV28 to TRBJ1-3; no clear D gene. Germline assignment: CDR1 MDHEN and CDR2 SYDVKM. This CDR3 is built from 12 residues. Trimming cost V 8 bases and J 3 bases, with 8 bases left between them. The CDR3 loop reads CASWTLGNTIYF. The CDR3 DNA reads as TGTGCCAGCTGGACCCTTGGAAACACCATATATTTT. The full variable domain, completed using reference TRBV28 and TRBJ1-3, is DVKVTQSSRYLVKRTGEKVFLECVQDMDHENMFWYRQDPGLGLRLIYFSYDVKMKEKGDIPEGYSVSREKKERFSLILESASTNQTSMYLCASWTLGNTIYFGEGSWLTVV.

Note on this clone: The junction differs from germline at one of its ends, possibly a read error. Other nucleotide sequences from this sample produce the same CDR3. The rearrangement uses TRBV2 and TRBJ1-2, with D possibly being TRBD1 (6 bases). This CDR3 comprises 14 residues. Looked up from germline, CDR1 is SNHLY and CDR2 is FYNNEI. This CDR3 reads CASSEATHRDGYTF. The CDR3 DNA reads as TGTGCCAGCAGTGAAGCGACCCACAGGGATGGTTACACCTTC. Full variable domain (outside the CDR3, taken from reference TRBV2 and TRBJ1-2): EPEVTQTPSHQVTQMGQEVILRCVPISNHLYFYWYRQILGQKVEFLVSFYNNEISEKSEIFDDQFSVERPDGSNFTLKIRSTKLEDSAMYFCASSEATHRDGYTFGSGTRLTVV.

The rearrangement uses TRBV9 and TRBJ2-3; 7 nucleotides match TRBD2. The CDR3 runs to 18 residues. V was pared by 0 bases and J by 2 bases, with 12 bases of the junction left unmatched. Germline assignment: CDR1 SGDLS and CDR2 YYNGEE. The CDR3 loop is CASSVGRGDLIHTDTQYF. The DNA of the CDR3 is TGTGCCAGCAGCGTAGGTCGGGGGGACCTTATTCACACAGATACGCAGTATTTT.

This chain joins TRBV27 and TRBJ2-3, with TRBD1 as a possible D gene (5 bases). Trimming removed 7 bases from V and 0 bases from J, with 14 bases in between. Germline V gene sequence: CDR1 MNHEY, CDR2 SMNVEV (reference sequence). This CDR3 comprises 15 residues. In DNA, the CDR3 is TGTGCCAGCACCCTAGACAGCCGGAGCACAGATACGCAGTATTTT. Translation gives CASTLDSRSTDTQYF.